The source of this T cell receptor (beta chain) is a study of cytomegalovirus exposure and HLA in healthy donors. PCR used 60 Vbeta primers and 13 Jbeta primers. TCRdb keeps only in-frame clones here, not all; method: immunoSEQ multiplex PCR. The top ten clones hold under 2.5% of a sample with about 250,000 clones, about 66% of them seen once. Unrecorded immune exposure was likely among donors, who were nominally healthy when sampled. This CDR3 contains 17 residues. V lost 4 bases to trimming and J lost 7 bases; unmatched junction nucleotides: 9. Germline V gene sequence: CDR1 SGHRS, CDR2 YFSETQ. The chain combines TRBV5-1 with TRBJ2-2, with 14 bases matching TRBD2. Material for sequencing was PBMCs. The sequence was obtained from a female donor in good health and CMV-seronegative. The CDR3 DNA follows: TGCGCCAGCAGCCCCGGGACTAGCGGGAGAAGGGGCGGGGAGCTGTTTTTT. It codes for CASSPGTSGRRGGELFF.